Listed below are T cell receptor beta chains from one sample, sequenced in a study of T cells in Graves' hyperthyroidism and ophthalmopathy. TCRdb re-analysed the multiplex PCR reads in MiXCR, keeping a single row per CDR3 protein. The sample has hundreds of thousands of distinct CDR3 sequences; roughly 37% are singletons. The sequenced sample consisted of blood. These receptors were obtained from a man aged 18 to 30 with Graves' hyperthyroidism. Each CDR3 is given with its conserved first and last residue. The D gene is left open where the match is weak. For some rows the clone size is stated as once, few or many, or as a class when expanded; others skip it.

d_call: TRBD1; v_call: TRBV3-1; j_call: TRBJ2-6; clone_size: .; cdr3_nt: TGTGCCAGCAGTCACGGGACAGGGGATTCCAACGTCCTGACTTTC; cdr3_aa: CASSHGTGDSNVLTF
d_call: TRBD1; v_call: TRBV19; j_call: TRBJ1-2; clone_size: many; cdr3_nt: TGTGCCAGTAGTGCCCGGACAGGGTTGGGCTATGGCTACACCTTC; cdr3_aa: CASSARTGLGYGYTF
d_call: TRBD1; v_call: TRBV20-1; j_call: TRBJ2-5; clone_size: .; cdr3_nt: TGCAGTGCTAGAGGGACAGGGGCCGAGACCCAGTACTTC; cdr3_aa: CSARGTGAETQYF
d_call: .; v_call: TRBV7-2; j_call: TRBJ2-6; clone_size: many; cdr3_nt: TGTGCCAGCAGCTTAGGGGACATCGACATAGGGGCCAACGTCCTGACTTTC; cdr3_aa: CASSLGDIDIGANVLTF
d_call: .; v_call: TRBV20-1; j_call: TRBJ1-2; clone_size: .; cdr3_nt: TGCAGTGCTATGGGGAACGATGGCTACACCTTC; cdr3_aa: CSAMGNDGYTF
d_call: TRBD1; v_call: TRBV7-2; j_call: TRBJ2-6; clone_size: .; cdr3_nt: TGTGCCAGCACCGGGACAGGGGGTGGGGCCAACGTCCTGACTTTC; cdr3_aa: CASTGTGGGANVLTF
d_call: .; v_call: TRBV4-2; j_call: TRBJ1-4; clone_size: few; cdr3_nt: TGTGCCAGCAGCCAAGCCCATGAAAAACTGTTTTTT; cdr3_aa: CASSQAHEKLFF